This T cell receptor beta chain appears in the sequencing data of a study of T cells in localized non-small cell lung cancer. On this clone: Its specificity is unknown.

Regarding the study as a whole: Highest T cell clonality was seen in uninvolved adjacent lung, surpassing that measured in tumor. Researchers found a median around 50 of the top 100 tumor clones in adjacent lung.

V gave up 4 bases and J gave up 2 bases, with 17 bases separating them. CDR1 ENHRY and CDR2 SYGVKD come from the germline V gene. The CDR3 spans 17 residues. The assay was immunoSEQ multiplex PCR, and TCRdb's table has in-frame clones only and misses some. Of approximately 30,000 clones listed, nearly 80% were seen once; the top ten hold 35% to 45%. This TCR was recovered from a male donor aged 60 or older with stage II squamous cell lung carcinoma. Material: peripheral blood, obtained before any cancer treatment. The rearrangement uses TRBV10-3 and TRBJ2-2; D could derive from TRBD1 or TRBD2 (5 bases each). The CDR3 spells CAISGGDSGGNTGELFF. In nucleotides, the CDR3 is TGTGCCATCAGTGGGGGAGACAGTGGGGGTAACACCGGGGAGCTGTTTTTT.